This T cell receptor beta chain was retrieved from a study of T cell repertoires in cytomegalovirus infection. There are 16 residues in the CDR3. CDR1 and CDR2 (germline): SGHTA, FQGNSA. V lost 5 bases and J lost 0, with 16 bases in between. MiXCR, applied by TCRdb to the reads, yields one record per CDR3 protein. The sample holds more than 110,000 distinct CDR3 sequences; over 30% are singletons and the top ten take roughly half. In the case of this clonotype: Its antigen is as yet unknown.

The sequencing here drew on CD8+ T cells from cultured PBMCs, taken from culture after CMV antigen stimulation. This receptor was taken from a human donor in good health (CMV status not recorded). Some clones in this sample may be carry-over from other donors' samples. This chain uses TRBV7-2 with TRBJ1-1; D remains ambiguous. CDR3 sequence reads: CASSPYSELMNTEAFF. CDR3 DNA: TGTGCCAGCAGCCCGTACTCAGAACTTATGAACACTGAAGCTTTCTTT.